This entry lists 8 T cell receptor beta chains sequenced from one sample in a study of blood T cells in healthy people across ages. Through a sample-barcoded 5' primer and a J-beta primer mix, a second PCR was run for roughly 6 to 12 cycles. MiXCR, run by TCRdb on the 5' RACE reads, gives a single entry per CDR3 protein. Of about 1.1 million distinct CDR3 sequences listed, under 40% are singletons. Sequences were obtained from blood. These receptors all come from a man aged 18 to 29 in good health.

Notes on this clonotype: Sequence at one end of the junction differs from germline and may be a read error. CDR3 in DNA: TGTGCCTGCAGTTACCAGGGTCCCTACAATGAGCAGTTCTTC. Translating it yields CACSYQGPYNEQFF. The rearrangement joins TRBV6-5 to TRBJ2-1; weak D call: TRBD1 (5 bases). Per the germline V gene, CDR1 is MNHEY and CDR2 is SVGAGI. This CDR3 has 14 residues.

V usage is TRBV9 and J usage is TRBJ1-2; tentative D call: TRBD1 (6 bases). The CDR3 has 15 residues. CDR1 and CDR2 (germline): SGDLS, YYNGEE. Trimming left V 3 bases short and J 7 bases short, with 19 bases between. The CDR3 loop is CASSGGQPASSGYTF. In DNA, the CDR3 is TGTGCCAGCAGCGGAGGACAGCCTGCCTCTAGTGGCTACACCTTC.

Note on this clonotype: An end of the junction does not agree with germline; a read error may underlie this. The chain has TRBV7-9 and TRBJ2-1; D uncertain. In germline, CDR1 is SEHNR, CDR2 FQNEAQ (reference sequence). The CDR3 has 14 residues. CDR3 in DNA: TGTGCCAGCAGCTTAGCGGGCTCCTACAGTGAGCAGTTCTTC. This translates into CASSLAGSYSEQFF.

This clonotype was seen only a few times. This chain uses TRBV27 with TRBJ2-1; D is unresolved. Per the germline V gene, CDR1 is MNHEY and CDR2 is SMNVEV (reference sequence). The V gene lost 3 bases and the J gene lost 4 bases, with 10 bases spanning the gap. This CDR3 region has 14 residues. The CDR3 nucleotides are TGTGCCAGCAGTTTTGGCTCCGATTACAATGAGCAGTTCTTC. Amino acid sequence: CASSFGSDYNEQFF.

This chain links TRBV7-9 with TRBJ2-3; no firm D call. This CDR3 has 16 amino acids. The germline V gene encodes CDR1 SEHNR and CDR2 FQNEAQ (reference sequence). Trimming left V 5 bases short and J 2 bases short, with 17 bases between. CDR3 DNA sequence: TGTGCCAGCAGCCCCCCGGGCGGAGCCTCCACAGATACGCAGTATTTT. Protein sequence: CASSPPGGASTDTQYF.

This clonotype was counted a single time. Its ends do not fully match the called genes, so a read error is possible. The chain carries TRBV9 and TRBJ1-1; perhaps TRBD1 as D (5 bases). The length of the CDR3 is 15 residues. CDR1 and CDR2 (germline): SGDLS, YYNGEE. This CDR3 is CVSSPRGGQGTEAFF. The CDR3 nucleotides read TGTGTCAGCAGCCCCCGAGGAGGTCAGGGCACTGAAGCTTTCTTT.

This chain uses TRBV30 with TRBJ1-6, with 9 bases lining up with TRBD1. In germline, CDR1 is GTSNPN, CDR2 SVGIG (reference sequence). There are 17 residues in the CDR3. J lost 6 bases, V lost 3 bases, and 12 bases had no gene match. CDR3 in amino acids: CAWRGTGTVAGNSPLHF. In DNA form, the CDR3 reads TGTGCCTGGAGGGGGACAGGGACGGTAGCGGGTAATTCACCCCTCCACTTT. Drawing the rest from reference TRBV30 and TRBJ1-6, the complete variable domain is SQTIHQWPATLVQPVGSPLSLECTVEGTSNPNLYWYRQAAGRGLQLLFYSVGIGQISSEVPQNLSASRPQDRQFILSSKKLLLSDSGFYLCAWRGTGTVAGNSPLHFGNGTRLTVT.

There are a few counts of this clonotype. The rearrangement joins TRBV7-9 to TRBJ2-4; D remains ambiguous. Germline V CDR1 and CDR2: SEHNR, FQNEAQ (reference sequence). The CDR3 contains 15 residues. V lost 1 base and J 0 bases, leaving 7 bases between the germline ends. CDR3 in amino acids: CASSLGDLAKNIQYF. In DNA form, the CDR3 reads TGTGCCAGCAGCTTAGGCGACCTAGCCAAAAACATTCAGTACTTC.